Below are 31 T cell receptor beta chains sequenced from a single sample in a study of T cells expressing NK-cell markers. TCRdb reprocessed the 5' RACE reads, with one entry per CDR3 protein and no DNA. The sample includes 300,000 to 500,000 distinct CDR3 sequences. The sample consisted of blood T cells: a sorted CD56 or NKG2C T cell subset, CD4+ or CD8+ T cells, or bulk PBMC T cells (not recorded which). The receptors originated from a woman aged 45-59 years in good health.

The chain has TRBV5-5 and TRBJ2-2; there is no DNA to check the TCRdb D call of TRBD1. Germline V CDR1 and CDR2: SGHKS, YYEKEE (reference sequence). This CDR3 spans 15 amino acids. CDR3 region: CASSLEVRATGELFF.

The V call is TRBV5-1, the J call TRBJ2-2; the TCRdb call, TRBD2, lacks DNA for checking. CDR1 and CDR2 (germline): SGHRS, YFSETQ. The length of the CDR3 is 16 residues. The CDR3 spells CASSPLGLSAAGELFF.

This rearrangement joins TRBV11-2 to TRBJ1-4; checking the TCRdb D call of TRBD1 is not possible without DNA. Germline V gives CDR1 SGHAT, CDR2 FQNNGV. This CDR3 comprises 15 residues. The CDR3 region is CASRPPGTGRYRLFF.

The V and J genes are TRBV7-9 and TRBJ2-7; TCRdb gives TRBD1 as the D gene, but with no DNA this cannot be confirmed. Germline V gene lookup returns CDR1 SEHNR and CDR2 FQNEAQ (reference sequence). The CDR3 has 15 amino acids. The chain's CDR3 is CASSLQGISSYEQYF.

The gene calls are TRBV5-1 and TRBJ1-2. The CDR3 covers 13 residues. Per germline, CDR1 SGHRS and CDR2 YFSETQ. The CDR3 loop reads CASSEEAFVSYTF.

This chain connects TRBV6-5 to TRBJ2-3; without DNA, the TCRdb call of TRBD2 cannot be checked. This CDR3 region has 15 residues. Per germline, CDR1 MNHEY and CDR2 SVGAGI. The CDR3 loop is CASSYSASGSDTQYF.

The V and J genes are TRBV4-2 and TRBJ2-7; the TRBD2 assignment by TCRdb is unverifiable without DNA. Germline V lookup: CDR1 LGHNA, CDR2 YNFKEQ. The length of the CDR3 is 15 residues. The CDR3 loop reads CASSQVGAGAYEQYF.

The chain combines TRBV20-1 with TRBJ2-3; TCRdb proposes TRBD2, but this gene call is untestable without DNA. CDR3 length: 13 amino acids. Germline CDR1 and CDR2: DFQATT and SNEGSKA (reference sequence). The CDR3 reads CSASTSGLDTQYF.

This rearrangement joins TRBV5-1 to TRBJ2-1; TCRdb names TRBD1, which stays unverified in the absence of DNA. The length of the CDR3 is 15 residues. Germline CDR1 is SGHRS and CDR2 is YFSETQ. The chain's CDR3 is CASSLVQGQADEQFF.

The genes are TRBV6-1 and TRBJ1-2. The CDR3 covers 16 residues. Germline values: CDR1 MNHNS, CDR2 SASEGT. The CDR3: CASSEGDLGVWDGYTF.

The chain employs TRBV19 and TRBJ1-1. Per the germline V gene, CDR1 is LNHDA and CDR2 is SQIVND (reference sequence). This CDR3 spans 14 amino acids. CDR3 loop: CASSIGRVNTEAFF.

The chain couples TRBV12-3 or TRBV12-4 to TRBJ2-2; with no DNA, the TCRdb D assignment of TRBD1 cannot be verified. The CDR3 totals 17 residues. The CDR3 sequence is CASRPWGDPVNTGELFF.

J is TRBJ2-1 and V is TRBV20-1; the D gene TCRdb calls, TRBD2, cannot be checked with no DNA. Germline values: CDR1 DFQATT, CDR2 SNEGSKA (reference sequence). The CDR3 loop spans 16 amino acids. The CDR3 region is CSAVSTSGSIGNEQFF.

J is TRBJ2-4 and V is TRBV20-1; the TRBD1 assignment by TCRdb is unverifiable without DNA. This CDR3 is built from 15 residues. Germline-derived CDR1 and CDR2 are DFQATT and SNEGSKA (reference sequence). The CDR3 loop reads CSAFGTGNQKNIQYF.

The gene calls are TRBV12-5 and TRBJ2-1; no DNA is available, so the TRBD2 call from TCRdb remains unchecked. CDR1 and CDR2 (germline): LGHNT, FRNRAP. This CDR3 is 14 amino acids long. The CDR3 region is CASGGLAGSNEQFF.

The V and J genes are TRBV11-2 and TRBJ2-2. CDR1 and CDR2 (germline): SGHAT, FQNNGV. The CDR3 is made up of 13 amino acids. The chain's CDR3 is CASSFLGLGELFF.

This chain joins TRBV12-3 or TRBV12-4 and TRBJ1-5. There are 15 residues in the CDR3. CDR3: CASSLVAGSNQPQHF.

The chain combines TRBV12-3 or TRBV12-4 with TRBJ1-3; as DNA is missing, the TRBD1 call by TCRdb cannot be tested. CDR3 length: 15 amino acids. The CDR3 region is CASSEQGISGNTIYF.

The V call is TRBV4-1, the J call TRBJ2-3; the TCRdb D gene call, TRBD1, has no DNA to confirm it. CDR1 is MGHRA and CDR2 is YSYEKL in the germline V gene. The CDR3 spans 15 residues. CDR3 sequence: CASSQAGTFTDTQYF.

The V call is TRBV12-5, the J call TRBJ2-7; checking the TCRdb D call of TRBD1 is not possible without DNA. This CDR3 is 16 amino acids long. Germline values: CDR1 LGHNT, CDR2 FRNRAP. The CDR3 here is CASGLGGHSSSYEQYF.

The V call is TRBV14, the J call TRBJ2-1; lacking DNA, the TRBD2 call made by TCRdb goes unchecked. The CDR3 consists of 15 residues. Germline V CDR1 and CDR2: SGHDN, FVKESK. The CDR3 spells CASSQGGTSKNEQFF.

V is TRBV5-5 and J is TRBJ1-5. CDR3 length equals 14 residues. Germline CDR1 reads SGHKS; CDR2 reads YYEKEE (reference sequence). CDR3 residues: CASSLGFGNQPQHF.

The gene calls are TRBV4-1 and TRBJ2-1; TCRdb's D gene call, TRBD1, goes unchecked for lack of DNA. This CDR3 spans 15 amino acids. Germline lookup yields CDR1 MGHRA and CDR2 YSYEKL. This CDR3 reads CASSQGLDRYNEQFF.

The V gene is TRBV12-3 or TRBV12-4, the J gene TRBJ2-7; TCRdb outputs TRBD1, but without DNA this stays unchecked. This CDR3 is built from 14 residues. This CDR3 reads CASGTSGDPYEQYF.

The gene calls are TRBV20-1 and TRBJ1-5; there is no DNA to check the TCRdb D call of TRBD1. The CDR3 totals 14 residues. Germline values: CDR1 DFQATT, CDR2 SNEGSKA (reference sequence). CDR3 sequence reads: CSAGGQARGQPQHF.

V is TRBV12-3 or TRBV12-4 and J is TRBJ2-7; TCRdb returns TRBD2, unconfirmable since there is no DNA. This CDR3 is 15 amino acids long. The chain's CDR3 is CASWTRLAEPYEQYF.

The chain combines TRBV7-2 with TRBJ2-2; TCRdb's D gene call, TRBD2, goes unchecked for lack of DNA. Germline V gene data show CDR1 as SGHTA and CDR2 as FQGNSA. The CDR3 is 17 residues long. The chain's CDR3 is CASSLLVSRPSAGELFF.

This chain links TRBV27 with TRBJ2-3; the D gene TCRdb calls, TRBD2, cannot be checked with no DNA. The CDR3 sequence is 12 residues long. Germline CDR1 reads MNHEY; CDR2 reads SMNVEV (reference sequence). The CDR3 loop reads CASGPGLAAQYF.

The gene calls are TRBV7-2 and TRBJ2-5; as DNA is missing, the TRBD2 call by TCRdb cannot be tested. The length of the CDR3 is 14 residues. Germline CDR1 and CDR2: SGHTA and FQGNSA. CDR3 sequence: CASSPGRAWETQYF.

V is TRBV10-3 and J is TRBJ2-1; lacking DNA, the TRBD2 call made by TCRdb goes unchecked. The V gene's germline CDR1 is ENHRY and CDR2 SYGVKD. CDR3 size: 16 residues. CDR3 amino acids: CATPRKAGGPVNEQFF.

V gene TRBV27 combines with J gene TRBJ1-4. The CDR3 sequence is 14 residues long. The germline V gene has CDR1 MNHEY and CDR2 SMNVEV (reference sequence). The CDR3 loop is CASRLLATNEKLFF.